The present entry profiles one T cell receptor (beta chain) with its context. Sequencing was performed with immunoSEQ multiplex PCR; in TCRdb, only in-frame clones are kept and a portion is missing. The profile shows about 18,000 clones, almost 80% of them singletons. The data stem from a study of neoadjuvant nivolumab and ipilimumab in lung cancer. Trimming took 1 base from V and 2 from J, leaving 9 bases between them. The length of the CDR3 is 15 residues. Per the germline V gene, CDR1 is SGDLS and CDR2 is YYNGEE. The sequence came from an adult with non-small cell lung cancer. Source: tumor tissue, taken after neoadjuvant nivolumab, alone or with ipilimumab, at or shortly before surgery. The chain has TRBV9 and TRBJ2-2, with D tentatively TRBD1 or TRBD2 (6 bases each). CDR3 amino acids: CASSVWGANTGELFF. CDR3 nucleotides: TGTGCCAGCAGCGTATGGGGGGCCAACACCGGGGAGCTGTTTTTT.